These 18 T cell receptor beta chains were sequenced from one sample in a study of vaccination effects on CD4 cells after COVID-19. Assay: immunoSEQ multiplex PCR; the TCRdb copy retains only in-frame clones and omits some. The sample shows nearly 45,000 clones, around 70% of them seen only once. Antigen-specific CD4+ T cells were first expanded with viral peptide pools by the ViraFEST assay and only then sequenced. Isolation of CD4+ T cells took place after about nine days of culture. The infection with SARS-CoV-2 (confirmed by PCR) occurred in this person between March and December 2020. These receptors are not linked to any known antigen. Sequenced here: CD4+ T cells from PBMCs cultured with a peptide pool, sampled before COVID-19 vaccination. Receptors originate from a human donor who had a prior SARS-CoV-2 infection.

CDR3 DNA: TGCGCCAGCAGCTTGGAGTCTGGGGGGACCCAGTACTTC. Amino acid sequence: CASSLESGGTQYF. The chain couples TRBV5-1 to TRBJ2-5; D may correspond to TRBD1 or TRBD2 (5 bases each). This CDR3 contains 13 residues. Germline V gene data show CDR1 as SGHRS and CDR2 as YFSETQ. V lost 0 bases to trimming and J lost 7 bases, with 10 bases between them.

The rearrangement joins TRBV9 to TRBJ2-5; 9 bases map to TRBD2. After removal of 3 bases from V and 2 bases from J, the junction contained 14 bases not matched to a gene. Germline V lookup: CDR1 SGDLS, CDR2 YYNGEE. The CDR3 is made up of 18 amino acids. The CDR3 spells CASSGRDGRGGWQETQYF. DNA of the CDR3: TGTGCCAGCAGCGGACGCGATGGGCGGGGGGGCTGGCAAGAGACCCAGTACTTC.

This clone occurred a few times. The chain uses TRBV5-5 and TRBJ2-1; 14 bases are shared with TRBD2. Per the germline V gene, CDR1 is SGHKS and CDR2 is YYEKEE (reference sequence). Germline trimming cut 2 bases from V and 9 bases from J; bases unmatched to any gene: 4. There are 15 residues in the CDR3. The CDR3 nucleotides are TGTGCCAGCAGCTTACGGACTAGCGGGGGGACTGAGCAGTTCTTC. It translates to CASSLRTSGGTEQFF. Complete variable domain (other parts from reference TRBV5-5 and TRBJ2-1): DAGVTQSPTHLIKTRGQQVTLRCSPISGHKSVSWYQQVLGQGPQFIFQYYEKEERGRGNFPDRFSARQFPNYSSELNVNALLLGDSALYLCASSLRTSGGTEQFFGPGTRLTVL.

This chain connects TRBV1 to TRBJ2-3. TRBV1 is designated a pseudogene. The CDR3 is 14 amino acids. CDR3 nucleotide sequence: TGCACCAGCAGCAGGGTGGTGGTCGGGTATACGCAGTATTTT. Translation gives CTSSRVVVGYTQYF.

This sequence joins TRBV28 and TRBJ1-2, with TRBD1 matching 7 bases. The germline V gene has CDR1 MDHEN and CDR2 SYDVKM. The trim removed 6 bases at V and 4 bases at J, leaving 5 bases unmatched. The CDR3 loop spans 13 amino acids. The CDR3 DNA sequence: TGTGCCAGCAGGAGACAGGGAATCTATGGCTACACCTTC. Its protein is CASRRQGIYGYTF.

The J gene is TRBJ1-4, the V gene TRBV10-3; D ambiguous. The CDR3 is 12 residues long. V lost 0 bases to trimming and J lost 7 bases, with 3 bases between them. Per germline, CDR1 ENHRY and CDR2 SYGVKD. The CDR3 reads CAISESVEKLFF. The CDR3 DNA reads as TGTGCCATCAGTGAGTCGGTTGAAAAACTGTTTTTT.

This clone showed up just a few times. The chain couples TRBV6-1 to TRBJ2-5, with 10 bases lining up with TRBD2. The CDR3 is made up of 15 amino acids. The V gene end was trimmed by 3 bases and the J gene end by 5 bases; junction bases not matched to a gene: 6. Germline V gene data show CDR1 as MNHNS and CDR2 as SASEGT. CDR3 bases: TGTGCCAGCAGTGACGCCGGGACTAGCGTTGAGACCCAGTACTTC. Its translation is CASSDAGTSVETQYF.

The rearrangement joins TRBV18 to TRBJ1-2; the D gene is possibly TRBD1 (6 bases). The CDR3 is made up of 15 amino acids. Germline lookup yields CDR1 KGHSH and CDR2 LQKENI. V gave up 4 bases and J gave up 2 bases, with 14 bases separating them. The CDR3 nucleotides read TGTGCCAGCTCACGCACCCGGGACATAAACTATGGCTACACCTTC. Its translation is CASSRTRDINYGYTF.

The V call is TRBV11-2, the J call TRBJ1-1; a weak D match, TRBD1 (6 bases). From germline, CDR1 is SGHAT and CDR2 FQNNGV. The CDR3 is 14 residues long. The V and J ends lost 4 bases and 7 bases respectively, with 16 bases between them. In DNA, the CDR3 is TGTGCCAGCAGCTCCTTTCGGGGGCGGGGTGAAGCTTTCTTT. This translates into CASSSFRGRGEAFF.

This clone was counted only a few times. This rearrangement joins TRBV15 to TRBJ2-7; D not resolved. Germline-derived CDR1 and CDR2 are LNHNV and YYDKDF (reference sequence). The germline V and J ends were trimmed by 1 base and 0 bases, with 10 bases remaining between them. The CDR3 is 15 residues long. The CDR3 nucleotides are TGTGCCACCAGCAGAGCTGTAAGTAGCTCCTACGAGCAGTACTTC. This translates into CATSRAVSSSYEQYF.

Here the CDR3 DNA reads TGCGCCAGCAGCCTATCGACGGCGAGCTCCTACAATGAGCAGTTCTTC. Translation: CASSLSTASSYNEQFF. This chain connects TRBV5-1 to TRBJ2-1, with no clear D. The V and J ends lost 4 bases and 0 bases respectively, with 14 bases between them. This CDR3 is built from 16 residues. Germline CDR1 is SGHRS and CDR2 is YFSETQ. Full variable domain (remainder filled in from reference TRBV5-1 and TRBJ2-1): KAGVTQTPRYLIKTRGQQVTLSCSPISGHRSVSWYQQTPGQGLQFLFEYFSETQRNKGNFPGRFSGRQFSNSRSEMNVSTLELGDSALYLCASSLSTASSYNEQFFGPGTRLTVL.

This clone has a single count. V and J are TRBV5-8 and TRBJ1-1; D is possibly TRBD1 (6 bases). The CDR3 runs to 13 residues. V was cut by 5 bases and J by 0 bases, with 8 bases left in between. Germline lookup yields CDR1 SGHTS and CDR2 YDEGEE. In DNA form, the CDR3 reads TGTGCCAGCAGAACAGGGATGAACACTGAAGCTTTCTTT. Amino acid sequence: CASRTGMNTEAFF.

This clone came up once. This sequence joins TRBV10-3 and TRBJ2-1; 12 bases are a match to TRBD2. CDR3 size: 12 residues. Trimming cost V 6 bases and J 10 bases; bases outside gene matches: 1. CDR1 is ENHRY and CDR2 is SYGVKD in the germline V gene. This CDR3 is CAIRTSGGEQFF. CDR3 DNA sequence: TGTGCCATCAGGACTAGCGGGGGCGAGCAGTTCTTC.

V is TRBV6-5 and J is TRBJ2-1, with D maybe TRBD2 (6 bases). Trimming stripped 8 bases from V and 0 bases from J, with 14 bases between. Germline V gene lookup returns CDR1 MNHEY and CDR2 SVGAGI. CDR3 size: 15 residues. CDR3 DNA: TGTGCCAGCGGTCGGAGGGGAGGCTCCTACAATGAGCAGTTCTTC. It yields the protein CASGRRGGSYNEQFF.

The CDR3: CASSYGRLYGYTF. CDR3 nucleotides: TGTGCCAGCAGTTACGGACGGCTCTATGGCTACACCTTC. The chain uses TRBV6-5 and TRBJ1-2, with D unresolved. CDR3 length: 13 amino acids. Germline V lookup: CDR1 MNHEY, CDR2 SVGAGI. With 2 bases removed from V and 4 bases from J, the gap between germline ends came to 8 bases.

The V call is TRBV2, the J call TRBJ2-7; 7 bases fit TRBD1. The CDR3 sequence is 13 residues long. Germline lookup yields CDR1 SNHLY and CDR2 FYNNEI. V shed 7 bases, J shed 7 bases, and the junction held 10 bases outside the gene matches. CDR3 in amino acids: CASKLTGEWEQYF. The CDR3 bases are TGTGCCAGCAAATTAACAGGGGAATGGGAGCAGTACTTC.

This chain joins TRBV4-2 and TRBJ2-2, with a tentative D call TRBD2 (5 bases). Germline lookup yields CDR1 LGHNA and CDR2 YNFKEQ. The CDR3 runs 15 residues. The V end lost 4 bases, the J end lost 3 bases, and 12 bases lay between the germline ends. Written as DNA, the CDR3 is TGTGCCAGCAGCCCTAAAACTAGGGACACCGGGGAGCTGTTTTTT. Translated, it gives CASSPKTRDTGELFF.

V is TRBV3-1 (or the pseudogene TRBV3-2) and J is TRBJ2-2; D is perhaps TRBD2 (6 bases). Trimming took 1 base from V and 5 from J, leaving 17 bases between them. The CDR3 totals 17 residues. Germline V gene sequence: CDR1 LGHDT, CDR2 YNNKEL (reference sequence). As DNA, the CDR3 is TGTGCCAGCAGCCAAGGTCTCGGTACTAGCAGAACCGGGGAGCTGTTTTTT. Protein product: CASSQGLGTSRTGELFF.